These 6 T cell receptor beta chains were all obtained from the same sample, sequenced in a study of CD8+ T cells in alopecia areata. Extracted RNA was reverse transcribed, and the resulting cDNA served as sequencing template. TCRdb keeps only in-frame clones here, not all; method: immunoSEQ multiplex PCR. The sample holds 180,000 or so clones, 58% seen once. Regarding treatment: oral pan-JAK inhibitor, 5-10 mg twice daily. The material was CD4+ T cells sorted from blood, obtained at week 24, from a patient treated with tofacitinib. All receptors come from a human donor with alopecia areata.

The rearrangement joins TRBV10-3 to TRBJ2-7; D is possibly TRBD1 (5 bases). Deletions cut 3 bases from V and 3 bases from J, with 12 bases between. This CDR3 contains 14 residues. CDR1 and CDR2 from the germline V gene are ENHRY and SYGVKD. Written as DNA, the CDR3 is TGTGCCATCAGTGACAGGGTCCGAGACTACGAGCAGTACTTC. This translates into CAISDRVRDYEQYF.

V usage is TRBV2 and J usage is TRBJ2-5, with D possibly matching TRBD1 (5 bases). This CDR3 comprises 15 residues. V lost 11 bases and J 4 bases, leaving 23 bases between the germline ends. CDR1 SNHLY and CDR2 FYNNEI come from the germline V gene. The CDR3 bases are TGTGCCGGCTCGAGCCAGGCGACAGAAGGAGAGACCCAGTACTTC. Encoded protein: CAGSSQATEGETQYF.

This clone was observed a handful of times. V gene TRBV6-5 combines with J gene TRBJ2-2; D remains ambiguous. CDR1 and CDR2 from the germline V gene are MNHEY and SVGAGI. V was trimmed by 0 bases and J by 1 base, leaving 6 bases between them. The CDR3 contains 15 residues. CDR3 in amino acids: CASSYSIGNTGELFF. DNA of the CDR3: TGTGCCAGCAGTTACTCGATCGGGAACACCGGGGAGCTGTTTTTT.

The chain couples TRBV29-1 to TRBJ1-3, with a possible D match to TRBD1 (5 bases). From germline, CDR1 is SQVTM and CDR2 ANQGSEA. Trimming cost V 3 bases and J 4 bases, with 10 bases left between them. The CDR3 has 13 residues. The CDR3 DNA is TGCAGCGTTGAGAGCAGGGAGGGAAACACCATATATTTT. It codes for CSVESREGNTIYF.

This clone was seen a handful of times. The chain uses TRBV5-6 and TRBJ1-5; tentatively, D is TRBD1 (5 bases). Looked up from germline, CDR1 is SGHDT and CDR2 is YYEEEE. The V gene lost 4 bases and the J gene lost 1 base, with 15 bases spanning the gap. CDR3 length: 16 amino acids. The CDR3 sequence: CASSVQIWDSNQPQHF. The CDR3, as DNA: TGTGCCAGCAGCGTACAAATATGGGACAGCAATCAGCCCCAGCATTTT.

The chain employs TRBV6-5 and TRBJ1-2, with D perhaps matching TRBD1 (5 bases). The V end was cut by 5 bases, the J end by 2 bases, with 12 bases between. Germline-derived CDR1 and CDR2 are MNHEY and SVGAGI. CDR3 length equals 14 residues. CDR3 protein: CASSASGRNYGYTF. The CDR3 DNA follows: TGTGCCAGCAGTGCGTCGGGACGGAACTATGGCTACACCTTC.